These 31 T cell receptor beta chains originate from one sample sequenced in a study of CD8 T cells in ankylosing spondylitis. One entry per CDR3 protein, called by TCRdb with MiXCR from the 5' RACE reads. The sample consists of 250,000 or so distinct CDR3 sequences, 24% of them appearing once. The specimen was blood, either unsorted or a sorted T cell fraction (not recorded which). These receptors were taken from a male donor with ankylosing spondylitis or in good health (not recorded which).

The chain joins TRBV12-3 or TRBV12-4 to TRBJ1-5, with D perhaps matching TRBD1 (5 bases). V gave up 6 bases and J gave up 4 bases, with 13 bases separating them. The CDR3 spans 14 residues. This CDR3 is CASRGRGGNQPQHF. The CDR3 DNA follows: TGTGCCAGCAGGGGGCGCGGGGGGAATCAGCCCCAGCATTTT.

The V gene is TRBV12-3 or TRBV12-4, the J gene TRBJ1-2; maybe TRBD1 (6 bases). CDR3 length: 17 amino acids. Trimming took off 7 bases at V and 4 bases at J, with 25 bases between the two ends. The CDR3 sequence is CASISSGVQRSSYGYTF. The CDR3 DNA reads TGTGCCAGCATCTCATCAGGGGTTCAGAGGAGTTCCTATGGCTACACCTTC.

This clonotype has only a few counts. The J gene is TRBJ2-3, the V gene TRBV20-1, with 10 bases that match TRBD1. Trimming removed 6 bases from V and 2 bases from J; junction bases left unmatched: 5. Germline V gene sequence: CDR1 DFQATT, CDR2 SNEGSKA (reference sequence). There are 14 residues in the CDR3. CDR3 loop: CSARRQGATDTQYF. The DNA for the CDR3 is TGCAGTGCCCGGAGACAGGGGGCCACAGATACGCAGTATTTT.

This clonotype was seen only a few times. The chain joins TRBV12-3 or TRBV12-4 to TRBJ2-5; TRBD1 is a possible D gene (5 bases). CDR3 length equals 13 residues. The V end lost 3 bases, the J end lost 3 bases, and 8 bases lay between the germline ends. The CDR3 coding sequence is TGTGCCAGCAGTTTTGGGGCGAAAGAGACCCAGTACTTC. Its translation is CASSFGAKETQYF.

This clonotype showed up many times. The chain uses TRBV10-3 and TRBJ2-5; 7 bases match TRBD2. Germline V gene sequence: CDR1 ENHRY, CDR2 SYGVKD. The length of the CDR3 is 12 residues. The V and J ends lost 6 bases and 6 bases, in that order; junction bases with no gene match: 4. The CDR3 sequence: CAISREGKTQYF. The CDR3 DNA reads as TGTGCCATCAGCAGGGAGGGGAAGACCCAGTACTTC.

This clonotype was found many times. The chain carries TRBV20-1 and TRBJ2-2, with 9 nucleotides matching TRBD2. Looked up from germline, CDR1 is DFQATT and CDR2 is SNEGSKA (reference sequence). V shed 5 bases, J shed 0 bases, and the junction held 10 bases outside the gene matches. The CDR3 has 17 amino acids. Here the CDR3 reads CSADLGLAGSNTGELFF. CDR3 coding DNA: TGCAGTGCTGACTTGGGGCTAGCGGGATCGAACACCGGGGAGCTGTTTTTT.

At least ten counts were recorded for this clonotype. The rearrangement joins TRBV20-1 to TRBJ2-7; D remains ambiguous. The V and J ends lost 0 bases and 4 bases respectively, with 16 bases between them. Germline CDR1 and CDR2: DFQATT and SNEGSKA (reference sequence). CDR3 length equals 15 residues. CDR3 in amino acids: CSARDATLLGYEQYF. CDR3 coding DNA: TGCAGTGCTAGAGACGCCACACTTCTGGGGTACGAGCAGTACTTC.

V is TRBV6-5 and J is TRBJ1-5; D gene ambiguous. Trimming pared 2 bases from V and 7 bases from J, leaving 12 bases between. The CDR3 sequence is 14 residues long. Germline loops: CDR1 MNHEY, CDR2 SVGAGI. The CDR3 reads CASSYAASAQPQHF. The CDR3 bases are TGTGCCAGCAGTTACGCGGCTTCGGCCCAGCCCCAGCATTTT.

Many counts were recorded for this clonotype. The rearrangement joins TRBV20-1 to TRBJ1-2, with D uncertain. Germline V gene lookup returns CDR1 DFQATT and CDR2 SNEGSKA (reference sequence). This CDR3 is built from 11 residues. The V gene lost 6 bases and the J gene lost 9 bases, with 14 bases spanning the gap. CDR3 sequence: CSAGMLMSYTF. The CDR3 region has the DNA TGCAGTGCCGGGATGTTGATGAGCTACACCTTC.

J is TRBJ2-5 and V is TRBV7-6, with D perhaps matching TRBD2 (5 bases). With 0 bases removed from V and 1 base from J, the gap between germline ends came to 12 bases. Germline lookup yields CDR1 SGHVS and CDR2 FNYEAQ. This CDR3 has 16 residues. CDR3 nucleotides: TGTGCCAGCAGCTTAGCGCTTTCCCGGGGCCAAGAGACCCAGTACTTC. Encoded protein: CASSLALSRGQETQYF.

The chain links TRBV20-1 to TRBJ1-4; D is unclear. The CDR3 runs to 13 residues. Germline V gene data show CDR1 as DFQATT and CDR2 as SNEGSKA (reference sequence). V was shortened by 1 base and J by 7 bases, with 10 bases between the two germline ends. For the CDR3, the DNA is TGCAGTGCTAGAGGGCCTGGAATTGAAAAACTGTTTTTT. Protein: CSARGPGIEKLFF.

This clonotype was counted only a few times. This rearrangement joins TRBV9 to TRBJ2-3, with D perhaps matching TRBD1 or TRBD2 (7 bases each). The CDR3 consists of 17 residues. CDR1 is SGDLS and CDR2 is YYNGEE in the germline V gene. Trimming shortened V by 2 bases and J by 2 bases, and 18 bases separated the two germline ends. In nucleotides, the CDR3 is TGTGCCAGCAGCGTGGAAGCAGGGGGGGCCGCCACAGATACGCAGTATTTT. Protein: CASSVEAGGAATDTQYF.

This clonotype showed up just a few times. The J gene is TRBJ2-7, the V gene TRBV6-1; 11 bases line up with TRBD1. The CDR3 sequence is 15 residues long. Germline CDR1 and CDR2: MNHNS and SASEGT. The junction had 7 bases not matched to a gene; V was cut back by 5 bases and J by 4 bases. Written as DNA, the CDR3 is TGTGCCAGCAGTCGCGGGGACAGGGGGAATTACGAGCAGTACTTC. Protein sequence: CASSRGDRGNYEQYF.

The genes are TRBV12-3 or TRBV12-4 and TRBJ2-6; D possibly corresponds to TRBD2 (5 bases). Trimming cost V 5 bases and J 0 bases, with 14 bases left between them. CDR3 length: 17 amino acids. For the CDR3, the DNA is TGTGCCAGCAGTCCGAGGGAGCAGAGCTCTGGGGCCAACGTCCTGACTTTC. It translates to CASSPREQSSGANVLTF.

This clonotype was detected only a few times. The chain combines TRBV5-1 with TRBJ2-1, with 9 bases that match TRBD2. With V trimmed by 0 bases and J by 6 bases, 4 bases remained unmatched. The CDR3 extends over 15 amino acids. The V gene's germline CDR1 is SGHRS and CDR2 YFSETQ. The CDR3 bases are TGCGCCAGCAGCTTGGCCGGGACTAGCTTCAATGAGCAGTTCTTC. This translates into CASSLAGTSFNEQFF. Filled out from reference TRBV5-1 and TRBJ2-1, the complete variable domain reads KAGVTQTPRYLIKTRGQQVTLSCSPISGHRSVSWYQQTPGQGLQFLFEYFSETQRNKGNFPGRFSGRQFSNSRSEMNVSTLELGDSALYLCASSLAGTSFNEQFFGPGTRLTVL.

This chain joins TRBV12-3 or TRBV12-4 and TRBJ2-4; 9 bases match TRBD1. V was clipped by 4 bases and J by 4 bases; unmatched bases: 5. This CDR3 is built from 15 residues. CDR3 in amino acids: CASSSQGARKNIQYF. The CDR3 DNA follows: TGTGCCAGCAGTTCACAGGGGGCTCGTAAAAACATTCAGTACTTC.

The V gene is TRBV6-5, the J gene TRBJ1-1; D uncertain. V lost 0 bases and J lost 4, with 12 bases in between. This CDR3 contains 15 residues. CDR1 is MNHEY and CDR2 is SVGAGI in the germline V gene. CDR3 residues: CASSYSVGFVTEAFF. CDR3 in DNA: TGTGCCAGCAGTTACTCGGTGGGTTTTGTCACTGAAGCTTTCTTT.

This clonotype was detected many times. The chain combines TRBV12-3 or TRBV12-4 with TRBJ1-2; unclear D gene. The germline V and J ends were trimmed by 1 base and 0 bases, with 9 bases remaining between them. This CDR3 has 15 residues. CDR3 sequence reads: CASSLVGGANYGYTF. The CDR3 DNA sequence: TGTGCCAGCAGTTTAGTAGGAGGCGCTAACTATGGCTACACCTTC.

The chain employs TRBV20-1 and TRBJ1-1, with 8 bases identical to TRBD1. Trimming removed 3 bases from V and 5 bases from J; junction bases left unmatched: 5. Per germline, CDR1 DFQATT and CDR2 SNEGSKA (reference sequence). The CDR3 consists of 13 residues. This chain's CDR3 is CSASGQGGTEAFF. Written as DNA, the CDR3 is TGCAGTGCTAGCGGACAGGGAGGTACTGAAGCTTTCTTT.

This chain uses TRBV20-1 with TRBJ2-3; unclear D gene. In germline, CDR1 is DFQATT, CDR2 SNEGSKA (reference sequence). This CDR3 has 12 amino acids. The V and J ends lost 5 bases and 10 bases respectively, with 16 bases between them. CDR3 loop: CSAQPDPTAQYF. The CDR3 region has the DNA TGCAGTGCTCAACCCGACCCGACGGCGCAGTATTTT.

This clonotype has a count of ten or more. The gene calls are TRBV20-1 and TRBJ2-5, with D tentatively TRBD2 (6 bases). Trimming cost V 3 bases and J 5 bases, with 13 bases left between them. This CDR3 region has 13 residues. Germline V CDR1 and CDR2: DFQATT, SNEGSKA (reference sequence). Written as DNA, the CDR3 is TGCAGTGCTAGGGAACCTAGCGTCGAGACCCAGTACTTC. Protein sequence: CSAREPSVETQYF.

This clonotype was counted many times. The CDR3 DNA reads as TGTGCCAGCAGCCGGACAGGGGTGGAGCAGTTCTTC. Translating it yields CASSRTGVEQFF. The V and J genes are TRBV6-1 and TRBJ2-1; 9 nucleotides agree with TRBD1. The junction had 4 bases not matched to a gene; V was cut back by 6 bases and J by 10 bases. In germline, CDR1 is MNHNS, CDR2 SASEGT. The CDR3 spans 12 residues.

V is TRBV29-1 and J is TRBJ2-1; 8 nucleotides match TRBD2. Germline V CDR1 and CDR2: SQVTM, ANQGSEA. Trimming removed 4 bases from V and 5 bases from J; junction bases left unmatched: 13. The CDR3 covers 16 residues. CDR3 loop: CSVAQVRGGVHNEQFF. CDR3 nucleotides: TGCAGCGTTGCCCAGGTTCGGGGGGGCGTTCACAATGAGCAGTTCTTC.

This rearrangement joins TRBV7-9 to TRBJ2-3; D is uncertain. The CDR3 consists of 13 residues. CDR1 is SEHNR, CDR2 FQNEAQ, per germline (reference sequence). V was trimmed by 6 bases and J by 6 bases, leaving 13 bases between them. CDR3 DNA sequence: TGTGCCAGCAGAGATCACAGTTCCGATACGCAGTATTTT. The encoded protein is CASRDHSSDTQYF.

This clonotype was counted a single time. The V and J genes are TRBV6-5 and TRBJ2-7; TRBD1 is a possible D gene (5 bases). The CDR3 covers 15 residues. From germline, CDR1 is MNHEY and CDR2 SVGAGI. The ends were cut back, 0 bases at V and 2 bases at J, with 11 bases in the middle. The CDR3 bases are TGTGCCAGCAGTTACTCCTGGCAGGGCCCCTACGAGCAGTACTTC. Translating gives CASSYSWQGPYEQYF.

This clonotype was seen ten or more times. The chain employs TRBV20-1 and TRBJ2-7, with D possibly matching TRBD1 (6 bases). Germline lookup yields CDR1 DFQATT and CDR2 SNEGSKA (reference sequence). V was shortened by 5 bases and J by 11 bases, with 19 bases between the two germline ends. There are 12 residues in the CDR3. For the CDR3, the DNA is TGCAGTGCTTCCCTGCAAGGGGGAAAGGAGTACTTC. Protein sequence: CSASLQGGKEYF.

Written as DNA, the CDR3 is TGCAGTGCTACGAACCGTCGGGCAGGGTCCCAGGAGACCCAGTACTTC. Encoded protein: CSATNRRAGSQETQYF. The chain carries TRBV20-1 and TRBJ2-5; maybe TRBD1 (5 bases). The germline gives CDR1 DFQATT, CDR2 SNEGSKA (reference sequence). There are 16 residues in the CDR3. V lost 4 bases and J 5 bases, leaving 23 bases between the germline ends.

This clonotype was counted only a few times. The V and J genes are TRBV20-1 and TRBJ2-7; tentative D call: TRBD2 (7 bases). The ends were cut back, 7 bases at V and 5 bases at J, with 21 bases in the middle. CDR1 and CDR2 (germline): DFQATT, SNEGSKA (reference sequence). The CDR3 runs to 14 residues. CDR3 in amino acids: CSVYDGGPIDEQYF. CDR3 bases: TGCAGTGTCTACGACGGGGGGCCCATCGACGAGCAGTACTTC.

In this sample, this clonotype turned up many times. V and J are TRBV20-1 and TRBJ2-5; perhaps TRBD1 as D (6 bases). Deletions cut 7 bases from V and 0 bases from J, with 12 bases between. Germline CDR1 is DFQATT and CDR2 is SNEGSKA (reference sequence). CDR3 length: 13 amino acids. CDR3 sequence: CSGGPVYQETQYF. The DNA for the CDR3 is TGCAGTGGGGGGCCAGTGTACCAAGAGACCCAGTACTTC.

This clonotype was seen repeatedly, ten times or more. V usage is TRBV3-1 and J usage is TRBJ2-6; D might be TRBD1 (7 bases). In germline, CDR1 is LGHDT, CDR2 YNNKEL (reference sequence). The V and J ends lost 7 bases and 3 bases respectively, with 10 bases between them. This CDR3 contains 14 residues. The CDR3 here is CASNRGGGANVLTF. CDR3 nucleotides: TGTGCCAGCAACAGGGGAGGTGGGGCCAACGTCCTGACTTTC.

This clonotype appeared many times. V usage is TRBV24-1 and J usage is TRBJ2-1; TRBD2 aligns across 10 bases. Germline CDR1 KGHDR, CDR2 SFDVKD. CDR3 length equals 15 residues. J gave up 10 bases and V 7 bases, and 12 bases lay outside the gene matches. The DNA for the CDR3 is TGTGCCACCAGAGATAAAAGCGGGGGGGCCAAAGAGCAGTTCTTC. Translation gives CATRDKSGGAKEQFF.